A single sample is the source of the 32 T cell receptor beta chains below, sequenced in a study of T cell responses to AZD1222 COVID-19 vaccine. Clones were sequenced by immunoSEQ multiplex PCR, and TCRdb holds only the in-frame ones, with some missing. The sample holds some 130,000 clones; 90% to 95% are singletons and the top ten take approximately 6.5%. The sample in question was peripheral blood, obtained 28 days after the second AZD1222 dose. Source of these receptors: an adult who received the AZD1222 COVID-19 vaccine.

This chain joins TRBV10-3 and TRBJ1-4, with D perhaps TRBD1 (6 bases). Trimming removed 0 bases from V and 8 bases from J, with 13 bases in between. Germline-derived CDR1 and CDR2 are ENHRY and SYGVKD. This CDR3 is built from 15 residues. CDR3 residues: CAISESTGAGEKLFF. In DNA form, the CDR3 reads TGTGCCATCAGTGAGTCGACGGGGGCGGGGGAAAAACTGTTTTTT.

The chain employs TRBV6-5 and TRBJ1-2; possibly TRBD1 for D (5 bases). The germline V gene encodes CDR1 MNHEY and CDR2 SVGAGI. Trimming stripped 0 bases from V and 3 bases from J, with 11 bases between. CDR3 length: 15 residues. CDR3 amino acids: CASSYSGQHYYGYTF. The CDR3 nucleotides are TGTGCCAGCAGTTACTCGGGGCAGCACTACTATGGCTACACCTTC.

The gene calls are TRBV7-2 and TRBJ1-2; D uncertain. The V gene lost 3 bases and the J gene lost 5 bases, with 13 bases spanning the gap. Per germline, CDR1 SGHTA and CDR2 FQGNSA. This CDR3 spans 14 amino acids. CDR3: CASSLPAGPYGYTF. In DNA form, the CDR3 reads TGTGCCAGCAGCTTGCCGGCGGGTCCATATGGCTACACCTTC.

This chain joins TRBV10-3 and TRBJ1-1; D not certain. V was shortened by 8 bases and J by 0 bases, with 10 bases between the two germline ends. The germline gives CDR1 ENHRY, CDR2 SYGVKD. This CDR3 has 13 residues. CDR3 in amino acids: CAIRRTLNTEAFF. The CDR3 bases are TGTGCCATCCGAAGGACGTTGAACACTGAAGCTTTCTTT.

This chain connects TRBV11-1 to TRBJ2-5; D is unresolved. V gave up 8 bases and J gave up 2 bases, with 12 bases separating them. The CDR3 sequence is 13 residues long. Per germline, CDR1 SGHAT and CDR2 FQDESV (reference sequence). The CDR3 is CASESPGQETQYF. The CDR3 bases are TGTGCCAGCGAGTCTCCCGGGCAAGAGACCCAGTACTTC. Complete variable domain (other parts from reference TRBV11-1 and TRBJ2-5): EAEVAQSPRYKITEKSQAVAFWCDPISGHATLYWYRQILGQGPELLVQFQDESVVDDSQLPKDRFSAERLKGVDSTLKIQPAELGDSAMYLCASESPGQETQYFGPGTRLLVL.

This chain joins TRBV29-1 and TRBJ1-1; D remains unclear. The CDR3 covers 10 residues. Germline V gene data show CDR1 as SQVTM and CDR2 as ANQGSEA. Trimming removed 3 bases at V and 10 bases at J, with 9 bases between. The CDR3 nucleotides are TGCAGCGTTGATTCGGTAGGAGCTTTCTTT. Its protein product is CSVDSVGAFF. The full variable domain, completed using reference TRBV29-1 and TRBJ1-1, is SAVISQKPSRDICQRGTSLTIQCQVDSQVTMMFWYRQQPGQSLTLIATANQGSEATYESGFVIDKFPISRPNLTFSTLTVSNMSPEDSSIYLCSVDSVGAFFGQGTRLTVV.

V gene TRBV28 combines with J gene TRBJ1-2; TRBD1 agrees at 8 bases. The CDR3 length is 16 residues. Germline V lookup: CDR1 MDHEN, CDR2 SYDVKM. The chain's CDR3 is CACTGTGNTRWHGYTF. The CDR3 DNA sequence: TGTGCATGTACCGGGACAGGAAATACCCGGTGGCATGGCTACACCTTC.

V and J are TRBV5-6 and TRBJ2-3; maybe TRBD1 (6 bases). The CDR3 consists of 15 residues. Trimming cost V 1 base and J 1 base, with 10 bases left between them. The V gene's germline CDR1 is SGHDT and CDR2 YYEEEE. The CDR3 loop is CASSLRTVGTDTQYF. CDR3 in DNA: TGTGCCAGCAGCTTGAGGACAGTGGGCACAGATACGCAGTATTTT.

The rearrangement joins TRBV18 to TRBJ1-4; 9 bases line up with TRBD1. The CDR3 length is 15 residues. J gave up 6 bases and V 3 bases, and 5 bases lay outside the gene matches. Germline CDR1 KGHSH, CDR2 LQKENI. This CDR3 is CASSPGQGHYEKLFF. CDR3 nucleotide sequence: TGTGCCAGCTCACCGGGACAGGGCCATTATGAAAAACTGTTTTTT.

This chain joins TRBV5-1 and TRBJ2-3, with 10 bases matching TRBD2. The CDR3 is made up of 18 amino acids. Germline lookup yields CDR1 SGHRS and CDR2 YFSETQ. The junction had 12 bases not matched to a gene; V was cut back by 4 bases and J by 1 base. CDR3 bases: TGCGCCAGCAGCCCAAGATCATCCCTAGCGGGGGGCACAGATACGCAGTATTTT. This encodes CASSPRSSLAGGTDTQYF.

V usage is TRBV7-8 and J usage is TRBJ2-2; D possibly corresponds to TRBD1 (6 bases). The CDR3 length is 15 residues. V dropped 2 bases and J dropped 4 bases, with 11 bases sitting between them. Germline CDR1 is SGHVS and CDR2 is FQNEAQ. CDR3 nucleotides: TGTGCCAGCAGCTTATCTGGGGGCTCCACCGGGGAGCTGTTTTTT. Its protein is CASSLSGGSTGELFF.

This sequence joins TRBV5-1 and TRBJ2-7, with TRBD2 matching 8 bases. CDR3 size: 13 residues. CDR1 is SGHRS, CDR2 YFSETQ, per germline. Germline trimming cut 2 bases from V and 4 bases from J; bases unmatched to any gene: 2. This CDR3 is CASSFGRGYEQYF. The CDR3 coding sequence is TGCGCCAGCAGCTTCGGGAGGGGATACGAGCAGTACTTC.

This chain uses TRBV10-3 with TRBJ1-1, with 7 bases identical to TRBD1. The CDR3 runs 13 residues. V lost 4 bases, J lost 3 bases, and 2 bases stayed unmatched. Per germline, CDR1 ENHRY and CDR2 SYGVKD. CDR3 residues: CAISGTGHTEAFF. In nucleotides, the CDR3 is TGTGCCATCAGTGGGACAGGCCACACTGAAGCTTTCTTT.

V and J are TRBV9 and TRBJ1-6; D gene ambiguous. The germline V and J ends were trimmed by 0 bases and 10 bases, with 14 bases remaining between them. Germline CDR1 reads SGDLS; CDR2 reads YYNGEE. The CDR3 extends over 15 amino acids. CDR3 sequence: CASSVDGDIQSPLHF. In DNA, the CDR3 is TGTGCCAGCAGCGTAGATGGGGATATACAGTCACCCCTCCACTTT.

V gene TRBV7-9 combines with J gene TRBJ1-5, with D possibly being TRBD1 (5 bases). The CDR3 is 18 residues long. V lost 4 bases, J lost 5 bases, and 24 bases lay in between. Germline V gene sequence: CDR1 SEHNR, CDR2 FQNEAQ (reference sequence). The CDR3 region has the DNA TGTGCCAGCAGCTCATCGACGGCCCAAGGGACGGGGGATCAGCCCCAGCATTTT. The encoded protein is CASSSSTAQGTGDQPQHF.

This chain joins TRBV4-1 and TRBJ2-1, with TRBD2 identical over 7 bases. In germline, CDR1 is MGHRA, CDR2 YSYEKL. V lost 4 bases, J lost 7 bases, and 7 bases stayed unmatched. CDR3 length equals 14 residues. CDR3 DNA sequence: TGCGCCAGCAGCCTACGCGGGGGATCTAATGAGCAGTTCTTC. Its translation is CASSLRGGSNEQFF.

The chain uses TRBV3-1 (or the pseudogene TRBV3-2) and TRBJ2-2; perhaps TRBD1 as D (6 bases). The CDR3 length is 14 residues. Germline V gene data show CDR1 as LGHDT and CDR2 as YNNKEL (reference sequence). V was cut by 5 bases and J by 5 bases, with 12 bases left in between. CDR3 bases: TGTGCCAGCAGCAAGGGGGAAGGGACCGGGGAGCTGTTTTTT. Protein sequence: CASSKGEGTGELFF.

A word on this clone: The junction does not match germline at one end; this may be a read error. This chain links TRBV11-2 with TRBJ1-2, with D possibly TRBD1 on 6 matching bases. Germline CDR1 and CDR2: SGHAT and FQNNGV. The CDR3 is 11 residues long. The DNA of the CDR3 is TGTGCCAGCAGCTTAGGGGTGGACAGCATCTTC. This sequence encodes CASSLGVDSIF.

The chain couples TRBV9 to TRBJ1-6; tentatively, D is TRBD1 (5 bases). The V gene lost 0 bases and the J gene lost 14 bases, with 18 bases spanning the gap. Germline V CDR1 and CDR2: SGDLS, YYNGEE. CDR3 length: 15 amino acids. The CDR3 is CASSVGQLALRSLHF. The CDR3 nucleotides read TGTGCCAGCAGCGTAGGACAGTTGGCATTAAGGTCCCTCCACTTT.

J is TRBJ2-5 and V is TRBV5-6, with D hard to call. Trimming removed 0 bases at V and 3 bases at J, with 6 bases between. There are 13 residues in the CDR3. CDR1 is SGHDT, CDR2 YYEEEE, per germline. The CDR3 DNA reads TGTGCCAGCAGCTTGGGGACGGAAGAGACCCAGTACTTC. It specifies CASSLGTEETQYF.

V usage is TRBV11-2 and J usage is TRBJ1-5; D unclear. The CDR3 sequence is 18 residues long. V was shortened by 0 bases and J by 0 bases, with 15 bases between the two germline ends. The germline V gene has CDR1 SGHAT and CDR2 FQNNGV. The CDR3 sequence is CASSLEMRVYPSNQPQHF. The CDR3 nucleotides read TGTGCCAGCAGCTTAGAGATGAGGGTTTACCCTAGCAATCAGCCCCAGCATTTT.

A single count supports this clone. The chain carries TRBV11-2 and TRBJ1-1; D is unresolved. The germline V gene encodes CDR1 SGHAT and CDR2 FQNNGV. This CDR3 comprises 14 residues. Trimming left V 1 base short and J 6 bases short, with 12 bases between. The CDR3 sequence is CASSLARSTSEAFF. CDR3 sequence (DNA): TGTGCCAGCAGCTTAGCCCGGTCCACTTCTGAAGCTTTCTTT.

This clone was detected once. V is TRBV30 and J is TRBJ1-3; D remains unclear. The CDR3 is 13 amino acids. V shed 5 bases and J shed 0 bases, with 8 bases lying between them. The germline V gene encodes CDR1 GTSNPN and CDR2 SVGIG (reference sequence). CDR3 nucleotides: TGTGCCTGGCAGGTGATCTCTGGAAACACCATATATTTT. Amino acids: CAWQVISGNTIYF.

The chain employs TRBV7-2 and TRBJ2-5; the D gene is possibly TRBD2 (7 bases). This CDR3 has 13 residues. Germline V lookup: CDR1 SGHTA, CDR2 FQGNSA. Between the trimmed V and J ends, which lost 5 bases and 7 bases, there was a span of 14 bases. CDR3: CASSPPAGATQYF. The DNA for the CDR3 is TGTGCCAGCAGCCCCCCCGCGGGGGCGACCCAGTACTTC.

The chain employs TRBV20-1 and TRBJ1-3; no clear D gene. Germline CDR1 reads DFQATT; CDR2 reads SNEGSKA (reference sequence). This CDR3 has 11 residues. The V end was cut by 3 bases, the J end by 3 bases, with 3 bases between. CDR3 amino acids: CSASFGNTIYF. The CDR3 bases are TGCAGTGCTAGTTTTGGAAACACCATATATTTT.

The genes are TRBV2 and TRBJ1-6; 9 bases line up with TRBD1. Germline CDR1 is SNHLY and CDR2 is FYNNEI. Germline trimming cut 2 bases from V and 11 bases from J; bases unmatched to any gene: 7. The CDR3 sequence is 15 residues long. CDR3 in DNA: TGTGCCAGCAGTGAACAGACAGGGGGGGAAGCACCCCTCCACTTT. Translating gives CASSEQTGGEAPLHF.

This rearrangement joins TRBV12-3 or TRBV12-4 to TRBJ1-2; D remains ambiguous. The V end was cut by 1 base, the J end by 4 bases, with 7 bases between. The CDR3 covers 13 residues. The CDR3 loop is CASSLGVPYGYTF. As DNA, the CDR3 is TGTGCCAGCAGTTTAGGGGTCCCCTATGGCTACACCTTC.

This sequence joins TRBV27 and TRBJ2-6; tentatively, D is TRBD1 (6 bases). The CDR3 loop spans 16 amino acids. V was shortened by 4 bases and J by 4 bases, with 14 bases between the two germline ends. CDR1 is MNHEY and CDR2 is SMNVEV in the germline V gene (reference sequence). CDR3 coding DNA: TGTGCCAGCAGTTCCTACAGGGCTCTAGGGGCCAACGTCCTGACTTTC. This codes for CASSSYRALGANVLTF.

This chain uses TRBV7-8 with TRBJ1-5; 7 nucleotides line up with TRBD1. This CDR3 is 15 amino acids long. V was clipped by 0 bases and J by 5 bases; unmatched bases: 4. Germline CDR1 and CDR2: SGHVS and FQNEAQ. The CDR3 sequence: CASSLATGSYQPQHF. The DNA of the CDR3 is TGTGCCAGCAGCTTAGCGACAGGGTCTTATCAGCCCCAGCATTTT.

This clone showed up just once. This chain joins TRBV19 and TRBJ1-2; TRBD1 is a possible D gene (6 bases). Germline CDR1 reads LNHDA; CDR2 reads SQIVND (reference sequence). V was cut by 4 bases and J by 4 bases, with 19 bases left in between. The CDR3 runs 16 residues. The CDR3 loop reads CASSKISTRDTYGYTF. The CDR3 region has the DNA TGTGCCAGTAGTAAAATCTCAACCCGGGACACCTATGGCTACACCTTC.

This chain links TRBV12-3 or TRBV12-4 with TRBJ2-7, with 11 bases that match TRBD1. The CDR3 runs to 13 residues. Trimming at V came to 6 bases and at J to 8 bases, leaving 6 bases not matched to a gene. The CDR3 nucleotides are TGTGCCAGCAGCCAAGGGACAGGGGGGAAGCAGTACTTC. Its translation is CASSQGTGGKQYF.

In its sample, this clone was seen once. The chain has TRBV7-8 and TRBJ1-5; TRBD1 is a possible D gene (5 bases). Germline values: CDR1 SGHVS, CDR2 FQNEAQ. The CDR3 consists of 18 residues. Trimming shortened V by 1 base and J by 2 bases, and 18 bases separated the two germline ends. DNA of the CDR3: TGTGCCAGCAGCTTAGTCGGGGCGGGCGTTTGGGGCAATCAGCCCCAGCATTTT. Translating it yields CASSLVGAGVWGNQPQHF.